The next 27 T cell receptor beta chains were all read from a single sample in a study of cytomegalovirus exposure and HLA in healthy donors. PCR primers comprised 60 Vbeta and 13 Jbeta primers. Data came from immunoSEQ multiplex PCR; TCRdb stores just in-frame clones and leaves some out. The sample consists of about 120,000 clones, 65% to 90% of them appearing once. What was sequenced was PBMCs. The receptors derive from a middle-aged woman in good health and CMV-seronegative.

The rearrangement links TRBV4-1 to TRBJ2-1, with TRBD2 as a possible D gene (6 bases). The ends were cut back, 2 bases at V and 7 bases at J, with 12 bases in the middle. CDR1 and CDR2 from the germline V gene are MGHRA and YSYEKL. The CDR3 is made up of 14 amino acids. The CDR3 DNA sequence: TGCGCCAGCAGCCAATTGACTAGGCGGAATGAGCAGTTCTTC. Translated, it gives CASSQLTRRNEQFF.

As for this clone: The sample contains more than one DNA sequence encoding this CDR3. This rearrangement joins TRBV11-2 to TRBJ1-4; D is possibly TRBD1 (5 bases). V shed 5 bases and J shed 5 bases, with 15 bases lying between them. The CDR3 length is 15 residues. Germline CDR1 reads SGHAT; CDR2 reads FQNNGV. The CDR3 here is CASSLGDRDNEKLFF. CDR3 in DNA: TGTGCCAGCAGCCTAGGAGACAGAGACAATGAAAAACTGTTTTTT. Using reference TRBV11-2 and TRBJ1-4 for the parts outside the CDR3, the full variable domain is EAGVAQSPRYKIIEKRQSVAFWCNPISGHATLYWYQQILGQGPKLLIQFQNNGVVDDSQLPKDRFSAERLKGVDSTLKIQPAKLEDSAVYLCASSLGDRDNEKLFFGSGTQLSVL.

This chain connects TRBV5-1 to TRBJ2-5; a weak D match, TRBD1 (5 bases). The better agreement between TRBJ2-7 and the DNA end casts doubt on the J call. Germline V gives CDR1 SGHRS, CDR2 YFSETQ. The CDR3 is 15 amino acids. The CDR3, as DNA: TGCGCCAGCAGCTTGGCATCAGGGCTCCCCTACGAGCAGTACTTC. It encodes CASSLASGLPYEQYF.

This clone was counted a single time. The rearrangement uses TRBV6-6 and TRBJ1-5; TRBD1 matches 8 bases. The CDR3 totals 16 residues. CDR1 MNHNY and CDR2 SVGAGI come from the germline V gene (reference sequence). Losses at the gene ends were 6 bases for V and 3 bases for J; bases not matched to a gene: 10. CDR3 protein: CASRLELTGANQPQHF. The CDR3 DNA is TGTGCCAGCAGATTGGAGCTGACAGGGGCCAATCAGCCCCAGCATTTT.

J is TRBJ2-7 and V is TRBV7-2; 9 bases align to TRBD1. Germline values: CDR1 SGHTA, CDR2 FQGNSA. This CDR3 contains 15 residues. V lost 4 bases, J lost 4 bases, and 8 bases stayed unmatched. The CDR3 DNA sequence: TGTGCCAGCAGCTCTCGGACAGGGGACCGATACGAGCAGTACTTC. It codes for CASSSRTGDRYEQYF.

The V call is TRBV7-2, the J call TRBJ2-7; D uncertain. Trimming shortened V by 5 bases and J by 3 bases, and 8 bases separated the two germline ends. The CDR3 spans 12 residues. Looked up from germline, CDR1 is SGHTA and CDR2 is FQGNSA. CDR3 region: CASSLVFYEQYF. CDR3 in DNA: TGTGCCAGCAGCCTTGTATTCTACGAGCAGTACTTC.

V usage is TRBV5-1 and J usage is TRBJ2-1, with 7 bases matching TRBD1. Germline CDR1 and CDR2: SGHRS and YFSETQ. The length of the CDR3 is 16 residues. Trimming took 3 bases from V and 7 from J; bases not matched to a gene: 13. The CDR3 loop is CASSSTSTGTGNEQFF. In DNA, the CDR3 is TGCGCCAGCAGCTCGACCTCGACAGGGACGGGGAATGAGCAGTTCTTC.

The chain is built from TRBV5-6 and TRBJ1-2, with 9 bases aligning to TRBD1. Germline loops: CDR1 SGHDT, CDR2 YYEEEE. Trimming took 4 bases from V and 5 from J; bases not matched to a gene: 6. The CDR3 is 14 amino acids. The CDR3 coding sequence is TGTGCCAGCAGCGGGGACAGGGTAGTGTATGGCTACACCTTC. This sequence encodes CASSGDRVVYGYTF.

V usage is TRBV18 and J usage is TRBJ2-5, with 12 bases that match TRBD1. The CDR3 loop spans 15 amino acids. The V and J ends lost 3 bases and 4 bases, in that order; junction bases with no gene match: 3. CDR1 is KGHSH, CDR2 LQKENI, per germline. The chain's CDR3 is CASSPGTGGAETQYF. The CDR3 DNA reads TGTGCCAGCTCACCCGGGACAGGGGGCGCAGAGACCCAGTACTTC.

This sequence joins TRBV7-3 and TRBJ1-1, with D possibly TRBD1 on 6 matching bases. With 6 bases removed from V and 3 bases from J, the gap between germline ends came to 14 bases. This CDR3 has 14 residues. CDR1 and CDR2 (germline): SGHTA, FQGTGA. CDR3 DNA sequence: TGTGCCAGCAGGAGACAGGCTTGGGACACTGAAGCTTTCTTT. Amino acids: CASRRQAWDTEAFF.

This clone was counted a few times. The rearrangement uses TRBV7-3 and TRBJ2-3, with 7 bases aligning to TRBD2. Germline CDR1 is SGHTA and CDR2 is FQGTGA. The V segment lost 2 bases and the J segment 5 bases; nucleotides outside the gene matches: 4. CDR3 length: 14 amino acids. This chain's CDR3 is CASSLLGREDTQYF. The CDR3 region has the DNA TGTGCCAGCAGCTTATTGGGGAGGGAAGATACGCAGTATTTT.

This sequence joins TRBV6-1 and TRBJ2-2, with 8 nucleotides matching TRBD2. This CDR3 region has 14 residues. V was clipped by 6 bases and J by 6 bases; unmatched bases: 6. The V gene's germline CDR1 is MNHNS and CDR2 SASEGT. The CDR3 nucleotides read TGTGCCAGCAGCGGGGGGGCCCCCGCCGGGGAGCTGTTTTTT. This gives the protein CASSGGAPAGELFF.

The rearrangement joins TRBV25-1 to TRBJ1-2; possible D gene TRBD1, 5 bases. The V and J ends lost 4 bases and 0 bases respectively, with 15 bases between them. This CDR3 is 16 amino acids long. Germline V gene lookup returns CDR1 MGHDK and CDR2 SYGVNS. The CDR3 DNA sequence: TGTGCCAGCAGTGTTATTGGGGCAGAAGCTAACTATGGCTACACCTTC. Encoded protein: CASSVIGAEANYGYTF.

The V gene is TRBV2, the J gene TRBJ2-1; TRBD2 matches at 9 bases. Germline V gene lookup returns CDR1 SNHLY and CDR2 FYNNEI. CDR3 size: 14 residues. V shed 6 bases and J 7 bases; nucleotides not matched to a gene: 7. The CDR3 sequence is CASSGRGGENEQFF. The CDR3 DNA sequence: TGTGCCAGCAGCGGGCGGGGGGGAGAAAATGAGCAGTTCTTC.

CDR3: CAWSAGHRTGELFF. The CDR3 bases are TGTGCCTGGAGTGCCGGACACCGAACCGGGGAGCTGTTTTTT. V and J are TRBV30 and TRBJ2-2; a possible D gene is TRBD1 (5 bases). From germline, CDR1 is GTSNPN and CDR2 SVGIG (reference sequence). This CDR3 spans 14 amino acids. Trimming stripped 1 base from V and 5 bases from J, with 11 bases between.

The rearrangement links TRBV9 to TRBJ1-1; TRBD1 might be the D (5 bases). Trimming stripped 4 bases from V and 4 bases from J, with 14 bases between. Germline CDR1 is SGDLS and CDR2 is YYNGEE. The length of the CDR3 is 14 residues. The CDR3 sequence: CASSLGHVGTEAFF. The CDR3, as DNA: TGTGCCAGCAGCCTGGGGCACGTCGGCACTGAAGCTTTCTTT.

CDR3 coding DNA: TGTGCCAGCAGCTTAACAGGCTCCTCCCGGACCCAGTACTTC. This gives the protein CASSLTGSSRTQYF. The J gene is TRBJ2-5, the V gene TRBV11-3; tentatively, D is TRBD1 (5 bases). The CDR3 contains 14 residues. V was trimmed by 2 bases and J by 7 bases, leaving 14 bases between them. Germline V gene data show CDR1 as SGHNT and CDR2 as YENEEA.

This chain joins TRBV10-3 and TRBJ1-2; D remains unclear. The length of the CDR3 is 12 residues. CDR1 and CDR2 from the germline V gene are ENHRY and SYGVKD. V dropped 4 bases and J dropped 11 bases, with 14 bases sitting between them. This CDR3 reads CAISAREAGYTF. DNA for the CDR3: TGTGCCATCAGTGCCCGGGAGGCTGGTTACACCTTC.

The V call is TRBV7-2, the J call TRBJ1-2, with D hard to call. Germline-derived CDR1 and CDR2 are SGHTA and FQGNSA. The CDR3 extends over 12 amino acids. Between the trimmed V and J ends, which lost 2 bases and 8 bases, there was a span of 9 bases. The CDR3 DNA is TGTGCCAGCAGCTTATCCTTAACAGGCTACACCTTC. Translating it yields CASSLSLTGYTF.

The chain links TRBV6-5 to TRBJ2-7, with D hard to call. The length of the CDR3 is 13 residues. Germline V gene lookup returns CDR1 MNHEY and CDR2 SVGAGI. Trimming removed 0 bases from V and 5 bases from J, with 8 bases in between. CDR3 nucleotide sequence: TGTGCCAGCAGTTACTCCGAACTCCACGAGCAGTACTTC. As protein: CASSYSELHEQYF.

CDR3 protein: CSARRTEAFF. In nucleotides, the CDR3 is TGCAGTGCTAGGAGGACTGAAGCTTTCTTT. V is TRBV20-1 and J is TRBJ1-1; D not resolved. Per germline, CDR1 DFQATT and CDR2 SNEGSKA (reference sequence). The CDR3 has 10 amino acids. Deletions cut 3 bases from V and 5 bases from J, with 4 bases between.

The chain recombines TRBV7-2 with TRBJ2-3; TRBD2 matches at 14 bases. Germline CDR1 and CDR2: SGHTA and FQGNSA. The junction had 8 bases not matched to a gene; V was cut back by 9 bases and J by 6 bases. This CDR3 is 15 amino acids long. Here the CDR3 reads CASKRLAGGRDTQYF. Written as DNA, the CDR3 is TGTGCCAGTAAAAGACTAGCGGGGGGGAGGGATACGCAGTATTTT.

This clone was observed a few times. V is TRBV16 and J is TRBJ1-2, with D unresolved. Deletions cut 3 bases from V and 2 bases from J, with 7 bases between. In germline, CDR1 is KGHSY, CDR2 FQNENV. This CDR3 comprises 13 residues. DNA for the CDR3: TGTGCCAGCAGCCAGCAGGCCAACTATGGCTACACCTTC. Residues: CASSQQANYGYTF.

The chain is built from TRBV5-1 and TRBJ2-3; 12 nucleotides agree with TRBD2. The germline CDR1 and CDR2 sequences are SGHRS and YFSETQ. After removal of 0 bases from V and 0 bases from J, the junction contained 11 bases not matched to a gene. The CDR3 length is 20 residues. The CDR3 region has the DNA TGCGCCAGCAGCTTGGATAGTCCCGGACTAGCGGGACCGAGCACAGATACGCAGTATTTT. Translating it yields CASSLDSPGLAGPSTDTQYF.

This clone was seen a handful of times. This sequence joins TRBV5-1 and TRBJ1-4; the D gene is possibly TRBD1 (5 bases). The V gene's germline CDR1 is SGHRS and CDR2 YFSETQ. The CDR3 has 15 residues. The V and J ends lost 0 bases and 3 bases respectively, with 9 bases between them. For the CDR3, the DNA is TGCGCCAGCAGCTTGGTGGGGGGTTCTAATGAAAAACTGTTTTTT. The encoded protein is CASSLVGGSNEKLFF. Combining the CDR3 with reference TRBV5-1 and TRBJ1-4 gives the whole variable domain KAGVTQTPRYLIKTRGQQVTLSCSPISGHRSVSWYQQTPGQGLQFLFEYFSETQRNKGNFPGRFSGRQFSNSRSEMNVSTLELGDSALYLCASSLVGGSNEKLFFGSGTQLSVL.

The chain's CDR3 is CASSSVGGEQYF. The DNA of the CDR3 is TGTGCCAGCAGCTCGGTGGGAGGGGAGCAGTACTTC. V gene TRBV7-9 combines with J gene TRBJ2-7, with 7 bases fitting TRBD2. V lost 4 bases to trimming and J lost 7 bases; unmatched junction nucleotides: 4. The CDR3 consists of 12 residues. The V gene's germline CDR1 is SEHNR and CDR2 FQNEAQ (reference sequence).

V gene TRBV7-2 combines with J gene TRBJ1-3; a weak D match, TRBD1 (5 bases). V was cut by 5 bases and J by 0 bases, with 14 bases left in between. In germline, CDR1 is SGHTA, CDR2 FQGNSA. The CDR3 spans 16 residues. CDR3 amino acids: CASSPGGKPSGNTIYF. CDR3 nucleotide sequence: TGTGCCAGCAGCCCCGGGGGGAAACCCTCTGGAAACACCATATATTTT.